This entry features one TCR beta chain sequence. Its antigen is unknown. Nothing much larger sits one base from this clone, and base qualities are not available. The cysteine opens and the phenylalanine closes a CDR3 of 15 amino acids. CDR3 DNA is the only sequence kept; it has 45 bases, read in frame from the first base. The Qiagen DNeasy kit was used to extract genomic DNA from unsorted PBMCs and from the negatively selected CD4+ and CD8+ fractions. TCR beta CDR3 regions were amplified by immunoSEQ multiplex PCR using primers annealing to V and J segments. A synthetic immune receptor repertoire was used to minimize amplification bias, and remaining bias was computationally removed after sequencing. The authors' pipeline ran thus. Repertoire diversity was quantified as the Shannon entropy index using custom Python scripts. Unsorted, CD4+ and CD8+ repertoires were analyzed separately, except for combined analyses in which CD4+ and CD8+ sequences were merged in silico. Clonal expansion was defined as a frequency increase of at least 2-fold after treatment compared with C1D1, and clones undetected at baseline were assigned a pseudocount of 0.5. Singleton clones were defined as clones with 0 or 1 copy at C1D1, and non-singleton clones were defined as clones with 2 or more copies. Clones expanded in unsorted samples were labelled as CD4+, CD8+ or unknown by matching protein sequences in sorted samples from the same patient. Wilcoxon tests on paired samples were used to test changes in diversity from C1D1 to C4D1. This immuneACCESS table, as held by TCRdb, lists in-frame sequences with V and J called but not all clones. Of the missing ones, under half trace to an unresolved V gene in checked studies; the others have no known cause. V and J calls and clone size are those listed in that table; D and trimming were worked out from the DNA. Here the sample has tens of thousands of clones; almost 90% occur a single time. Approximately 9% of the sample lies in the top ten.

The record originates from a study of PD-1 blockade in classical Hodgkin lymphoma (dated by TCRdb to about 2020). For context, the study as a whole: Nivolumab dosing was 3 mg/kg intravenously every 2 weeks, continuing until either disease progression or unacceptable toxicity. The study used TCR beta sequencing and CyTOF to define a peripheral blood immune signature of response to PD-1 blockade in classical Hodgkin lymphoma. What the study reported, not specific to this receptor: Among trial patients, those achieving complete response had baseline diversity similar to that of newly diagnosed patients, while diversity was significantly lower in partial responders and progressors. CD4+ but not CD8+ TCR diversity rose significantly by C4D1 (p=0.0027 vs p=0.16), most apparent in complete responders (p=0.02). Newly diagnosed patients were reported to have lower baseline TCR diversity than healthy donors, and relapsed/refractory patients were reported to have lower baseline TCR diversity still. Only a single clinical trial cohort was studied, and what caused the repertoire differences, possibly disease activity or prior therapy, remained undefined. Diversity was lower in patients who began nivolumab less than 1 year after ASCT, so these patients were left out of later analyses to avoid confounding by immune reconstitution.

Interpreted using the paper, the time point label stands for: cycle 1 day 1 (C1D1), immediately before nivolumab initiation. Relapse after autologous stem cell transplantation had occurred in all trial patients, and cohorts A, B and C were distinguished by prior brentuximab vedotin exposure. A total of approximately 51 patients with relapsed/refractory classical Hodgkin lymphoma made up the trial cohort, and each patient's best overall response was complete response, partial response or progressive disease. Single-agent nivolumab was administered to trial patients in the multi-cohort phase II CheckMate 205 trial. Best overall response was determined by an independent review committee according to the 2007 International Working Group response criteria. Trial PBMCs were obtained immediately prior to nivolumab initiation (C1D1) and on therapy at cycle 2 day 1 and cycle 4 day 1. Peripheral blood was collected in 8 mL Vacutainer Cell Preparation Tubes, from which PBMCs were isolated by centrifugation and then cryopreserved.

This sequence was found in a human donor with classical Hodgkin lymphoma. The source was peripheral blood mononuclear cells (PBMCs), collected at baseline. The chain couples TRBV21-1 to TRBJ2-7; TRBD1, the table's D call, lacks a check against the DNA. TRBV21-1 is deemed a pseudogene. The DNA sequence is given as TGTGCCAGCAGCAAAGGGGACAGCAGCTCCTACGAGCAGTACTTC. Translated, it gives CASSKGDSSSYEQYF.